This TCR beta chain was retrieved from a study of OX40 agonist ivuxolimab in advanced cancers. Study details: Participants could have had prior anti-PD-1, anti-PD-L1 or anti-CTLA-4 therapy, and more than 35% had some. Two cutaneous melanoma patients and one hepatocellular carcinoma patient, three in all, had partial responses.

Repertoires were generated with immunoSEQ multiplex PCR, while TCRdb's copy carries only in-frame clones and drops some. Altogether around 70,000 clones are present, about 91% being singletons, with the ten largest covering approximately 10%. Germline V gives CDR1 SNHLY, CDR2 FYNNEI. There are 14 residues in the CDR3. V shed 2 bases and J shed 4 bases, with 9 bases lying between them. At baseline, cycle 4 day 1, and cycle 7 day 1, blood was sampled. This clonotype originated in an adult with an advanced solid tumor such as melanoma, head and neck, liver or kidney cancer. The chain employs TRBV2 and TRBJ2-1, with a tentative D call TRBD1 (6 bases). This material consisted of CD4+ or CD8+ T cells sorted from blood, taken in a trial of the OX40 agonist ivuxolimab. The CDR3 here is CASSEQGPYNEQFF. CDR3 coding DNA: TGTGCCAGCAGTGAACAGGGGCCTTACAATGAGCAGTTCTTC. Looking up the rest from reference TRBV2 and TRBJ2-1 gives the full variable domain: EPEVTQTPSHQVTQMGQEVILRCVPISNHLYFYWYRQILGQKVEFLVSFYNNEISEKSEIFDDQFSVERPDGSNFTLKIRSTKLEDSAMYFCASSEQGPYNEQFFGPGTRLTVL.